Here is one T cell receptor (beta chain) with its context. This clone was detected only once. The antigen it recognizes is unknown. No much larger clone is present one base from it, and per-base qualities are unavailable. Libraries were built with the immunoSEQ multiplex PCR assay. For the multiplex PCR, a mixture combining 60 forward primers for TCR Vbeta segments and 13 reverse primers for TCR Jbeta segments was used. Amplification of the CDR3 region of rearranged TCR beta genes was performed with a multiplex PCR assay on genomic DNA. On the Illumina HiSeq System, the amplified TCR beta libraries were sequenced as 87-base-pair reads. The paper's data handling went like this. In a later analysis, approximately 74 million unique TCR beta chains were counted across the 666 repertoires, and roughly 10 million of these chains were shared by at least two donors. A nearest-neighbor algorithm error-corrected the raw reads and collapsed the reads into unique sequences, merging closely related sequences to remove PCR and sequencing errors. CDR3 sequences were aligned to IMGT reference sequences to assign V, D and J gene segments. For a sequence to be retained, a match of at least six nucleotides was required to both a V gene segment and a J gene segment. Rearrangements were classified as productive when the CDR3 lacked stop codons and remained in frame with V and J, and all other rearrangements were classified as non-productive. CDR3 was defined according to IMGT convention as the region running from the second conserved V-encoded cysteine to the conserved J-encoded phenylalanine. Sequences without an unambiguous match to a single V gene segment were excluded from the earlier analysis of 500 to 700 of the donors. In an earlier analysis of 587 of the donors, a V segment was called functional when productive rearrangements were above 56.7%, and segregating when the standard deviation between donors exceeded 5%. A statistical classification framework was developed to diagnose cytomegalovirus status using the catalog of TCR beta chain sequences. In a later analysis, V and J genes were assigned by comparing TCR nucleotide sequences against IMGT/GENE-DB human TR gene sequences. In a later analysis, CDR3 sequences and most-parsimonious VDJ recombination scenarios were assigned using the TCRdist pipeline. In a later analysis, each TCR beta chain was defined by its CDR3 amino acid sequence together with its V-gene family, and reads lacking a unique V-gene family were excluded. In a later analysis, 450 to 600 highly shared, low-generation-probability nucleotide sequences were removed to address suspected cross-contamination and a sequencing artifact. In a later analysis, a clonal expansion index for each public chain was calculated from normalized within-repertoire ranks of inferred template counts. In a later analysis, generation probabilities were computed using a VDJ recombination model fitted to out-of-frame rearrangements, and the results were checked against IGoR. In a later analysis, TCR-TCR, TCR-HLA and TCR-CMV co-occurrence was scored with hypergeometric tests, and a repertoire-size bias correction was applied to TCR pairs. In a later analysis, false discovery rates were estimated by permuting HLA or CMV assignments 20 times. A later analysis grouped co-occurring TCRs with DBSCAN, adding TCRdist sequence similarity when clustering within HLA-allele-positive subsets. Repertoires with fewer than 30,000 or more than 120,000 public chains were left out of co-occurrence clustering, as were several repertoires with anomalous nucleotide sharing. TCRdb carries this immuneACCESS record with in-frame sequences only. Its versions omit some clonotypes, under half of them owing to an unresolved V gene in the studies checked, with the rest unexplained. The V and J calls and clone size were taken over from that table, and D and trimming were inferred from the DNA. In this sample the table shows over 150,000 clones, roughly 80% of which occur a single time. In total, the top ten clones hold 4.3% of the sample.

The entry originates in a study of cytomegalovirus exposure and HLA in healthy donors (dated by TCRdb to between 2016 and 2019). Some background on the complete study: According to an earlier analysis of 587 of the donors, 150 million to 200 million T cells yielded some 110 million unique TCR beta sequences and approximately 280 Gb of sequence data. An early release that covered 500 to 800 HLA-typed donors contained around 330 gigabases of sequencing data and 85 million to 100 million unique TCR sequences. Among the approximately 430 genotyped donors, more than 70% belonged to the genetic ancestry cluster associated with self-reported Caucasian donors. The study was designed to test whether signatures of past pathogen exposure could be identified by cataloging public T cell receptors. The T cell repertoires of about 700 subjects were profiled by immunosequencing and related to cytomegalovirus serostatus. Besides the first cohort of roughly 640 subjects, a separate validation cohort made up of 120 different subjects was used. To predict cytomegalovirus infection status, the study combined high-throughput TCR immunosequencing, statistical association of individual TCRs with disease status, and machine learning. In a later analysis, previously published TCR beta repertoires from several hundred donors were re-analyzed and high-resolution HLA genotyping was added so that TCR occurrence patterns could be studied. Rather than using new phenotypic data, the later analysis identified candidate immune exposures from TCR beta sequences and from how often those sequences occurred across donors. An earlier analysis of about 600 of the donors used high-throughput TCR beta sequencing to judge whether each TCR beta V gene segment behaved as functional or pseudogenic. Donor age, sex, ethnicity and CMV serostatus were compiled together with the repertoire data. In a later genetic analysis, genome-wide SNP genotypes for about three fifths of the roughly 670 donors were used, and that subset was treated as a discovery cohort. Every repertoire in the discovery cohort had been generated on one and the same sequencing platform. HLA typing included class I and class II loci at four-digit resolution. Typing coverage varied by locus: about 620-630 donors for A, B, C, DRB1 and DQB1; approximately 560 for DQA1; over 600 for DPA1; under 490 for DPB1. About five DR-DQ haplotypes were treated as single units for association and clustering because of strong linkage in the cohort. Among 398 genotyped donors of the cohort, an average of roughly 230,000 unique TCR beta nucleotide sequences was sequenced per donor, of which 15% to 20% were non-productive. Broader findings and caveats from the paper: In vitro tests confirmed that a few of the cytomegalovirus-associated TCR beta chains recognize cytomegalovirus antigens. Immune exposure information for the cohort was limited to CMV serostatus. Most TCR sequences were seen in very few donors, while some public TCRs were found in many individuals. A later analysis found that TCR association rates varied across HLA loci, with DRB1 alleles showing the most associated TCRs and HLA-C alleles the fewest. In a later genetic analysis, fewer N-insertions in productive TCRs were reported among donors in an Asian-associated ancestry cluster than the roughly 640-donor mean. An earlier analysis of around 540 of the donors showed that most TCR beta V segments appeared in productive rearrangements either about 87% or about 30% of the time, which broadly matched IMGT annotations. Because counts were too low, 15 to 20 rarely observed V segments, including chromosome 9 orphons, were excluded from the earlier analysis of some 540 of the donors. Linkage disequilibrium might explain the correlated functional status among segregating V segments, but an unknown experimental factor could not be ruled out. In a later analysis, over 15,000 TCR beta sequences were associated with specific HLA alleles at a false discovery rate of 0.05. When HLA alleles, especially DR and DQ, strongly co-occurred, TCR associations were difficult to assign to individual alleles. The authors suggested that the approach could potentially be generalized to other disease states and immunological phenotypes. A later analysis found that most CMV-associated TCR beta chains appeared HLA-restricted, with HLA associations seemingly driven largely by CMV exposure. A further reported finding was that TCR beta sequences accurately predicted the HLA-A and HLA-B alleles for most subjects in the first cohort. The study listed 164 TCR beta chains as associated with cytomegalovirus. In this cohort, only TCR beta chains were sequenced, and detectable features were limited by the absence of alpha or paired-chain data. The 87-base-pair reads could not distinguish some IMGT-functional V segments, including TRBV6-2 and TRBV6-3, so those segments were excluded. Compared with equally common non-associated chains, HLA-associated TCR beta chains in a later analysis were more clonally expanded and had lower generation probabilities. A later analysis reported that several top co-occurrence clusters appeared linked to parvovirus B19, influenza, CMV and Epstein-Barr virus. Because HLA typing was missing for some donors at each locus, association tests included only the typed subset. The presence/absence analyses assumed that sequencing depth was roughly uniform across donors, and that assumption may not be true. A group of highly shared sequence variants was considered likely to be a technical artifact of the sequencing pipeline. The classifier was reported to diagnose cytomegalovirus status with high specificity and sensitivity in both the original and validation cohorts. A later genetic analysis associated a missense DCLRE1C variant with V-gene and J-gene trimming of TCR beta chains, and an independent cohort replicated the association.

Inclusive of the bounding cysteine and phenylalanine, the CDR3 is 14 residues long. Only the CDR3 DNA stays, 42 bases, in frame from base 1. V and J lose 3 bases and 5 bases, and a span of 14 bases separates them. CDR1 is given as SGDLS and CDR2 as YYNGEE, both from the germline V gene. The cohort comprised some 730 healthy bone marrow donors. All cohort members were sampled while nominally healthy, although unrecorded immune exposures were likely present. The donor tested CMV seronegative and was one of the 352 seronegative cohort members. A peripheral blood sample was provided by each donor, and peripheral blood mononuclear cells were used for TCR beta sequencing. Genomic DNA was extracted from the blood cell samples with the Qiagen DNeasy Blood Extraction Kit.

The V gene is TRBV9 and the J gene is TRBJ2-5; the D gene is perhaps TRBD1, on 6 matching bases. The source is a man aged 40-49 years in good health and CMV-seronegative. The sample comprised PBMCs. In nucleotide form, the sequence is TGTGCCAGCAGCGGAGAATGGGGGCTCGAGACCCAGTACTTC. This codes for CASSGEWGLETQYF.